These T cell receptor beta chains were read from a single sample in a study of blood T cell repertoires in COVID-19. Measured with immunoSEQ multiplex PCR; TCRdb has only the in-frame clones, and not every one. The table shows 210,000 or so clones, with around 80% occurring only once. The sample was peripheral blood. Receptors were obtained from a woman older than 75 with active or convalescent COVID-19. Each CDR3 is given with its conserved first and last residue. A D gene is named only where the DNA matches it firmly. Clone size, where shown, is once, few, many, or a class for clones that have expanded.

d_gene,j_gene,abundance,v_gene,len,CDR3aa,CDR3nt
TRBD1,TRBJ1-4,.,TRBV4-3,17,CASSQEHRTGVHEKLFF,TGCGCCAGCAGCCAAGAACATAGGACAGGGGTTCATGAAAAACTGTTTTTT
.,TRBJ1-3,.,TRBV30,13,CAWMDNSGNTIYF,TGTGCCTGGATGGACAACTCTGGAAACACCATATATTTT
.,TRBJ2-2,.,TRBV19,16,CASSTKEVISTGELFF,TGTGCCAGTAGTACTAAGGAGGTTATATCCACCGGGGAGCTGTTTTTT
TRBD2,TRBJ2-1,.,TRBV4-3,16,CASSQVGGGDDNEQFF,TGCGCCAGCAGCCAAGTGGGCGGGGGGGACGACAATGAGCAGTTCTTC
TRBD1,TRBJ1-2,.,TRBV10-1,16,CASNCNRGNLNYGYTF,TGCGCCAGCAACTGTAACAGGGGGAACCTTAACTATGGCTACACCTTC
.,TRBJ2-1,once,TRBV11-3,13,CASSRDTYNEQFF,TGTGCCAGCAGCCGGGACACATACAATGAGCAGTTCTTC
.,TRBJ1-2,once,TRBV28,13,CASSLGGRYGYTF,TGTGCCAGCAGCTTAGGAGGGAGGTATGGCTACACCTTC
.,TRBJ1-2,.,TRBV24-1,12,CATSRGTNGYTF,TGTGCCACCAGCAGGGGTACGAATGGCTACACCTTC
.,TRBJ1-2,.,TRBV7-9,17,CASSRGATGLTNGGYTF,TGTGCCAGCAGCCGGGGGGCGACAGGCCTCACCAACGGGGGCTACACCTTC
TRBD2,TRBJ2-5,.,TRBV28,19,CASSLYDSGGSSLQETQYF,TGTGCCAGCAGTTTATATGATAGCGGGGGGTCTAGCTTACAAGAGACCCAGTACTTC
TRBD1,TRBJ2-3,few,TRBV5-1,16,CASGTGNSLGTDTQYF,TGCGCCAGCGGGACAGGGAATAGTCTTGGCACAGATACGCAGTATTTT